The 13 T cell receptor beta chains given below trace back to one sample, sequenced in a study of regulatory T cells in long-lasting Graves disease. Through Arm-PCR of CDR3 regions and iRepertoire HTBI primers, TCR beta libraries were built. MiXCR, run by TCRdb on the multiplex PCR reads, gives a single entry per CDR3 protein. Among around 340,000 distinct CDR3 sequences, roughly a fifth were seen once, and the ten largest hold just under 30%. Noted time point: persistent/refractory GD, antithyroid drugs over 5 years with positive TRAb. Researchers made the TCR library from RNA that was extracted from PBMCs. The sequencing here drew on peripheral blood mononuclear cells (PBMCs), taken when the disease was refractory, from a patient treated with antithyroid drugs. The receptors derive from a female donor with Graves disease.

The chain combines TRBV20-1 with TRBJ2-5; 8 nucleotides match TRBD2. The germline V gene has CDR1 DFQATT and CDR2 SNEGSKA (reference sequence). The length of the CDR3 is 15 residues. V lost 0 bases and J lost 5; bases outside the gene matches: 8. CDR3: CSARETREGRETQYF. As DNA, the CDR3 is TGCAGTGCTAGAGAGACACGGGAGGGCCGGGAGACCCAGTACTTC.

This clonotype was observed a few times. An end of the junction does not agree with germline; a read error may underlie this. The chain has TRBV4-3 and TRBJ1-1; 9 nucleotides align to TRBD1. Germline values: CDR1 LGHNA, CDR2 YSLEER. The CDR3 has 14 residues. The CDR3 nucleotides read TGCGCCAGCAGCGAAGACAGGGGGGTCACTGAAGCTTTCTTT. This codes for CASSEDRGVTEAFF.

This chain links TRBV4-1 with TRBJ1-1, with D maybe TRBD1 (5 bases). The germline CDR1 and CDR2 sequences are MGHRA and YSYEKL. V dropped 3 bases and J dropped 1 base, with 18 bases sitting between them. The CDR3 consists of 17 residues. This chain's CDR3 is CASSHLSGQGENTEAFF. CDR3 bases: TGCGCCAGCAGCCACCTCAGCGGGCAGGGAGAGAACACTGAAGCTTTCTTT.

The chain is built from TRBV4-1 and TRBJ1-1; D uncertain. The CDR3 totals 13 residues. CDR1 is MGHRA, CDR2 YSYEKL, per germline. V lost 4 bases and J 1 base, leaving 7 bases between the germline ends. DNA of the CDR3: TGCGCCAGCAGCCCCCCATGGAACACTGAAGCTTTCTTT. It codes for CASSPPWNTEAFF.

This clonotype has ten or more counts. The chain couples TRBV6-1 to TRBJ1-5; D not certain. Trimming shortened V by 4 bases and J by 4 bases, and 2 bases separated the two germline ends. Germline values: CDR1 MNHNS, CDR2 SASEGT. The CDR3 consists of 11 residues. This CDR3 reads CASSGNQPQHF. The CDR3 DNA sequence: TGTGCCAGCAGTGGGAATCAGCCCCAGCATTTT.

This rearrangement joins TRBV28 to TRBJ2-6, with D uncertain. The CDR3 sequence is 18 residues long. Trimming cost V 5 bases and J 0 bases, with 17 bases left between them. Germline values: CDR1 MDHEN, CDR2 SYDVKM. The CDR3 loop reads CASSPAQRISSGANVLTF. CDR3 nucleotide sequence: TGTGCCAGCAGTCCCGCCCAGCGAATATCCTCTGGGGCCAACGTCCTGACTTTC.

This clonotype was seen repeatedly, ten times or more. The genes are TRBV9 and TRBJ2-5, with a tentative D call TRBD2 (6 bases). The CDR3 has 13 amino acids. Looked up from germline, CDR1 is SGDLS and CDR2 is YYNGEE. Trimming pared 0 bases from V and 4 bases from J, leaving 7 bases between. As DNA, the CDR3 is TGTGCCAGCAGCGTAGCGGGAGTAGAGACCCAGTACTTC. It specifies CASSVAGVETQYF.

This clonotype has just a few counts. The CDR3 protein is CASSAGLAGGPRREQYF. The CDR3 DNA sequence: TGCGCCAGCAGCGCGGGACTAGCGGGGGGGCCACGGCGCGAGCAGTACTTC. The rearrangement uses TRBV5-1 and TRBJ2-7; 16 nucleotides agree with TRBD2. From germline, CDR1 is SGHRS and CDR2 YFSETQ. This CDR3 region has 17 residues. V gave up 4 bases and J gave up 6 bases; unmatched junction bases: 10.

V usage is TRBV30 and J usage is TRBJ2-7, with TRBD2 identical over 7 bases. Trimming took 3 bases from V and 0 from J; bases not matched to a gene: 8. CDR1 GTSNPN and CDR2 SVGIG come from the germline V gene (reference sequence). This CDR3 comprises 15 residues. The CDR3 here is CAWRGTGGLSYEQYF. CDR3 bases: TGTGCCTGGAGAGGGACGGGAGGACTCTCCTACGAGCAGTACTTC.

The V call is TRBV4-1, the J call TRBJ2-5; TRBD2 is a possible D gene (6 bases). The CDR3 has 13 amino acids. Germline V lookup: CDR1 MGHRA, CDR2 YSYEKL. The V end lost 2 bases, the J end lost 8 bases, and 12 bases lay between the germline ends. CDR3 DNA sequence: TGCGCCAGCAGCCAAACATGGGCGGGAACCCAGTACTTC. This sequence encodes CASSQTWAGTQYF.

This clonotype occurred once. The CDR3 loop is CASSVNRFPYGYTF. In nucleotides, the CDR3 is TGTGCCAGCAGCGTAAACAGGTTCCCCTATGGCTACACCTTC. This sequence joins TRBV9 and TRBJ1-2; possible D gene TRBD1, 5 bases. The CDR3 contains 14 residues. Germline lookup yields CDR1 SGDLS and CDR2 YYNGEE. V was clipped by 1 base and J by 4 bases, with 11 bases between them. Together with reference TRBV9 and TRBJ1-2, the CDR3 gives the full variable domain: DSGVTQTPKHLITATGQRVTLRCSPRSGDLSVYWYQQSLDQGLQFLIQYYNGEERAKGNILERFSAQQFPDLHSELNLSSLELGDSALYFCASSVNRFPYGYTFGSGTRLTVV.

V and J are TRBV10-3 and TRBJ2-2; possibly TRBD1 or TRBD2 for D (6 bases each). V was clipped by 4 bases and J by 0 bases, with 21 bases between them. From germline, CDR1 is ENHRY and CDR2 SYGVKD. The CDR3 is 19 amino acids. CDR3 loop: CAISARGRTATPNTGELFF. CDR3 sequence (DNA): TGTGCCATCAGTGCCCGAGGGAGGACAGCTACTCCGAACACCGGGGAGCTGTTTTTT.

This clonotype was counted at least ten times. The chain uses TRBV30 and TRBJ1-1; D unclear. V was pared by 4 bases and J by 1 base, with 7 bases between. The length of the CDR3 is 12 residues. The germline V gene has CDR1 GTSNPN and CDR2 SVGIG (reference sequence). The CDR3 reads CAWNWGNTEAFF. DNA of the CDR3: TGTGCCTGGAACTGGGGGAACACTGAAGCTTTCTTT.